This TCR beta chain was obtained from a study of shared clonotypes between healthy human individuals. The deep-level immunoSEQ assay was used. Repertoires were generated with immunoSEQ multiplex PCR, while TCRdb's copy carries only in-frame clones and drops some. The repertoire consists of 1.4 million or so clones, with approximately 98.5% occurring once and the leading ten covering approximately 0.4%. Trimming stripped 3 bases from V and 1 base from J, with 10 bases between. Germline V CDR1 and CDR2: LNHDA, SQIVND (reference sequence). This CDR3 is built from 15 residues. Sequenced material: naive CD4+ T cells sorted from blood. The subset here: CD45RA+ positively selected. J is TRBJ1-5 and V is TRBV19; no reliable D call. This TCR derives from a man aged 25 to 45 in good health. CDR3 DNA sequence: TGTGCCAGTAGTATGGAGGGTATCAGCAATCAGCCCCAGCATTTT. Translation: CASSMEGISNQPQHF.